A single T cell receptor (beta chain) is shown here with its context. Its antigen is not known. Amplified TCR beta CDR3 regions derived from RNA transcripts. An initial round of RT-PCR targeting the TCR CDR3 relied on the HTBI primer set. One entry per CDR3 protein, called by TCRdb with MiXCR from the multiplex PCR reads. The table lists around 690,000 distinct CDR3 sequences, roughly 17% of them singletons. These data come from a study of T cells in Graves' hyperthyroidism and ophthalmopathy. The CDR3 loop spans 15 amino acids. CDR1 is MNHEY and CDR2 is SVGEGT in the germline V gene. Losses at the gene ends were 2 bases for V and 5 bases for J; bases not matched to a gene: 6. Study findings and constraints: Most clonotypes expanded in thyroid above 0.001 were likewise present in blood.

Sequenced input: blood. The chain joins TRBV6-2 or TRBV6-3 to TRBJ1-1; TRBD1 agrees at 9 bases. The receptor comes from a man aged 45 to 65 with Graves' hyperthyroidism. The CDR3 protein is CASSYLGQGRTEAFF. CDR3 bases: TGTGCCAGCAGTTACCTCGGACAGGGGAGGACTGAAGCTTTCTTT.